The sequence of this T cell receptor beta chain was determined in a study of T cell responses to AZD1222 COVID-19 vaccine. The V segment lost 7 bases and the J segment 0 bases; nucleotides outside the gene matches: 11. Germline values: CDR1 SGHVS, CDR2 FQNEAQ. The CDR3 totals 19 residues. Findings and caveats of the study: The number of AZD1222 recipients seropositive at baseline was only 5 to 7. Possibly, clonal diversity was underestimated; donors were largely white British and included more females.

Repertoires were generated with immunoSEQ multiplex PCR, while TCRdb's copy carries only in-frame clones and drops some. The repertoire holds about 97,000 clones, with 75% to 90% as singletons. As for this clone: Its antigen is not identified.

The clonotype was recovered from an adult in good health. The chain links TRBV7-8 to TRBJ2-2; TRBD2 matches at 13 bases. The sequencing used peripheral blood, collected on day 0 of AZD1222 vaccination. The DNA for the CDR3 is TGTGCCAGCATATCCGGGACTAGCGGGGACCTAACGAACACCGGGGAGCTGTTTTTT. Translating it yields CASISGTSGDLTNTGELFF. Looking up the rest from reference TRBV7-8 and TRBJ2-2 gives the full variable domain: GAGVSQSPRYKVAKRGQDVALRCDPISGHVSLFWYQQALGQGPEFLTYFQNEAQLDKSGLPSDRFFAERPEGSVSTLKIQRTQQEDSAVYLCASISGTSGDLTNTGELFFGEGSRLTVL.